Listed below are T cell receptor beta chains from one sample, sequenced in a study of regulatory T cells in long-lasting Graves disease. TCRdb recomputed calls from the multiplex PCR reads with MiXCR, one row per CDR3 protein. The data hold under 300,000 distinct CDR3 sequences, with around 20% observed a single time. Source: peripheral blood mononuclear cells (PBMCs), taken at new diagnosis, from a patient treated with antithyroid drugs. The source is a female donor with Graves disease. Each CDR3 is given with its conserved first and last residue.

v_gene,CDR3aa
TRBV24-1,CATSETGRIQPQHF
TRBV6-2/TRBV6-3,CASSYPQTLILAKNIQYF
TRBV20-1,CSALTPDRGTNEQYF
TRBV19,CASSRGRADGYTF
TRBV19,CASSSIGGPGIGYTF
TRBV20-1,CSARSQLAGRGTNTQYF
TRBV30,CAWSAPMFEKLFF
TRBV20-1,CSAPDTWGYNSPLHF
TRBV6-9,CASSSRTDTYEQYF
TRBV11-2,CASSLEPSGTGELFF
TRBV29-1,CSVAQGTDTQYF
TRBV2,CASTPRALGRETQYF
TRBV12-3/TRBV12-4,CASSRRRPGGGYTF
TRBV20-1,CSANPGLAGGHNEQFF
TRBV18,CASSLDGNYGYTF
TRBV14,CASSLGSGEQYF
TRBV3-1,CASSPRQGGNQPQHF
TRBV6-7,CASLPLQWATPYGYTF
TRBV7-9,CASSLRSAADYGYTF
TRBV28,CASSRRWLTANYGYTF
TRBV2,CASSPDREFYEQYF
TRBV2,CASSKGGRPPNSPLHF
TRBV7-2,CASSLFRRLGANEQFF
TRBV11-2,CASSFMSGLTDTQYF
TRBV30,CAWSRLIAGEEQYF
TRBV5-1,CASSLGQGETQYF
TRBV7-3,CASSLTSGVSAEAFF
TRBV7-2,CASKRLARGSYEQYF
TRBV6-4,CASSADRGNTEAFF
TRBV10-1,CASSESSRGRAGELFF
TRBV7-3,CASSTTQNTEAFF
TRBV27,CASSQTPRGVYEQYF
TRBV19,CAVADGGAGNQPQHF
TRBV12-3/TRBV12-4,CASSTSREQETQYF
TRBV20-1,CSARTSGAVSTDTQYF
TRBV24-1,CATSETGTGKHNEQFF
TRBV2,CASSAGSSYNEQFF
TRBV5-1,CASSQGGGYNEQFF
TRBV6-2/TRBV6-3,CASRKTRDRGNQPQHF
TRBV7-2,CASSLSQLETQYF
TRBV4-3,CASSQEALGSLEYF
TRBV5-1,CASSLIGQYGYTF
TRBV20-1,CSARGETYQPQHF
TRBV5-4,CASSLEAATDTQYF
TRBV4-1,CASSQEPGLVRETQYF